This T cell receptor (beta chain) was documented in a study of blood T cell repertoires in COVID-19. Overall study context: COVID-19 samples, acute and convalescent, were from the United States, Italy and Spain. T cells, B-cell-depleted T cells, or PBMCs supplied cDNA or gDNA.

Deletions cut 1 base from V and 6 bases from J, with 7 bases between. The CDR3 runs 14 residues. The V gene's germline CDR1 is SEHNR and CDR2 FQNEAQ (reference sequence). Per the authors' pipeline: Amplification of reference gene primers provided the estimated nucleated cell counts. Generated by immunoSEQ multiplex PCR, the TCRdb table keeps only in-frame clones and is missing some. That table gives V, J and clone size, and the DNA gave D and trimming. The profile shows 200,000 to 250,000 clones, over 80% of them singletons. This clone was seen more than once but under ten times. The sequencing sample was made of peripheral blood. The TCR sequence derives from a human donor in a cohort sampled during active COVID-19. The V gene is TRBV7-9, the J gene TRBJ1-6, with D possibly TRBD1 on 5 matching bases. The DNA for the CDR3 is TGTGCCAGCAGCTTAGTAGGGGTTAATTCACCCCTCCACTTT. Its translation: CASSLVGVNSPLHF.